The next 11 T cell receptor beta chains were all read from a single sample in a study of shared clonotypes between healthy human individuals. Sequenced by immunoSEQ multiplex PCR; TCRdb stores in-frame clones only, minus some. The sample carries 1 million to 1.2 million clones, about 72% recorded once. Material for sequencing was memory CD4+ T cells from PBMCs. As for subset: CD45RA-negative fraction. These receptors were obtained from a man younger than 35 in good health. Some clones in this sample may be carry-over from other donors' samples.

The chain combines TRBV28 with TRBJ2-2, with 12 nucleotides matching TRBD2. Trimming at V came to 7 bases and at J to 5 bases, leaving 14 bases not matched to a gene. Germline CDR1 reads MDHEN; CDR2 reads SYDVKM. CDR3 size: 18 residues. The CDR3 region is CASTTRRTSGNWTGELFF. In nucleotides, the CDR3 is TGTGCCAGCACTACACGTCGGACTAGCGGGAACTGGACCGGGGAGCTGTTTTTT.

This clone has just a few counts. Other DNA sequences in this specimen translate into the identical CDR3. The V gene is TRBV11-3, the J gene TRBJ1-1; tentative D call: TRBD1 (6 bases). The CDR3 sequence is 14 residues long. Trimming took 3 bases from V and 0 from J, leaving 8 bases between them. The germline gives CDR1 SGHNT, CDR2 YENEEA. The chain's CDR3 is CASSFSGVNTEAFF. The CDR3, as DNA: TGTGCCAGCAGCTTTTCAGGGGTGAACACTGAAGCTTTCTTT.

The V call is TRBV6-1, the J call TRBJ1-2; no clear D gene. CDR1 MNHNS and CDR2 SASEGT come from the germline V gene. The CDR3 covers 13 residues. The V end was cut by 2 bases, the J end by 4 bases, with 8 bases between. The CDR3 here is CASSELRSYGYTF. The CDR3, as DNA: TGTGCCAGCAGTGAATTGAGGTCCTATGGCTACACCTTC.

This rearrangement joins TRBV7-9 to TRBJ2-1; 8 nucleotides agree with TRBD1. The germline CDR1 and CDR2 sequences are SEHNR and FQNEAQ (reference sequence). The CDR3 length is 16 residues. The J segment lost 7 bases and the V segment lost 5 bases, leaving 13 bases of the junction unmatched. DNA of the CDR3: TGTGCCAGCAGCCCTCGGACAGGGACGCTAACAAATGAGCAGTTCTTC. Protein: CASSPRTGTLTNEQFF.

The CDR3 DNA reads TGTGCCAGCAGTTCCTCTAAGGGGGCATCCCAAGAGACCCAGTACTTC. As protein: CASSSSKGASQETQYF. The chain carries TRBV28 and TRBJ2-5; 7 nucleotides agree with TRBD1. Germline trimming cut 4 bases from V and 1 base from J; bases unmatched to any gene: 9. Germline V gene sequence: CDR1 MDHEN, CDR2 SYDVKM. CDR3 length: 16 residues.

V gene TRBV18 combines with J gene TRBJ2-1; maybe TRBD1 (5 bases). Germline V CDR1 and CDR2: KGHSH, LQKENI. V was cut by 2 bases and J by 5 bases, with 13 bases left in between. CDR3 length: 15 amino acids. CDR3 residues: CASSPAAGIHNEQFF. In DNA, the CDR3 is TGTGCCAGCTCACCAGCGGCAGGGATCCACAATGAGCAGTTCTTC.

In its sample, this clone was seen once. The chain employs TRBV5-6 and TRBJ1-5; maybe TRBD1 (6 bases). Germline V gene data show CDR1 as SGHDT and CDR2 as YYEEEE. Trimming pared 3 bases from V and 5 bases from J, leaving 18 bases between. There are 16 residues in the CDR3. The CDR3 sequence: CASSWGGAAADQPQHF. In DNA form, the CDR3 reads TGTGCCAGCAGCTGGGGGGGCGCGGCCGCCGATCAGCCCCAGCATTTT.

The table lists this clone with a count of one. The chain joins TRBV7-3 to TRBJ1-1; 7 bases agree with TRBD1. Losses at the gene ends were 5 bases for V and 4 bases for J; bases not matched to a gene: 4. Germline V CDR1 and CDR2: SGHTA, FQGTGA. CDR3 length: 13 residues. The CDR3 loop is CASSPQGFTEAFF. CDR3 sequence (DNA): TGTGCCAGCAGCCCACAGGGGTTCACTGAAGCTTTCTTT.

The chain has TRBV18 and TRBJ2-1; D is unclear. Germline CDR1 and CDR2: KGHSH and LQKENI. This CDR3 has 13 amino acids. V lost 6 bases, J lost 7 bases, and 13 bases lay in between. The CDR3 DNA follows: TGTGCCAGCTCGACCGACTGGGCGAATGAGCAGTTCTTC. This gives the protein CASSTDWANEQFF.

In DNA form, the CDR3 reads TGTGCCAGCAGCCCGACTAGCGGGGGAAGGGGGTACAATGAGCAGTTCTTC. Amino acid sequence: CASSPTSGGRGYNEQFF. This rearrangement joins TRBV7-3 to TRBJ2-1; 12 nucleotides align to TRBD2. With 5 bases clipped from V and 4 bases from J, the junction kept 9 bases outside the gene matches. The CDR3 extends over 17 amino acids. Germline V gives CDR1 SGHTA, CDR2 FQGTGA.

CDR3 sequence: CASSLRTSVYNEQFF. In DNA, the CDR3 is TGTGCCAGCAGCCTACGGACTAGCGTCTACAATGAGCAGTTCTTC. The chain carries TRBV7-9 and TRBJ2-1, with 9 bases identical to TRBD2. V lost 5 bases to trimming and J lost 3 bases; unmatched junction nucleotides: 5. The CDR3 runs to 15 residues. Germline V gene data show CDR1 as SEHNR and CDR2 as FQNEAQ (reference sequence).